The 27 T cell receptor beta chains below were found in one sample sequenced in a study of blood T cell repertoires in COVID-19. Measured with immunoSEQ multiplex PCR; TCRdb has only the in-frame clones, and not every one. The table has approximately 260,000 clones, around 90% seen once. What was sequenced was PBMCs or T cells enriched from blood (not recorded which). The receptors come from a woman aged 25 to 45 with acute COVID-19.

This sequence joins TRBV2 and TRBJ2-3, with 8 bases matching TRBD2. V trimming: 7 bases; J trimming: 0 bases; junction bases outside the gene matches: 3. There are 14 residues in the CDR3. Germline CDR1 reads SNHLY; CDR2 reads FYNNEI. The CDR3, as DNA: TGTGCCAGCAAGGCGGGGGGAAGCACAGATACGCAGTATTTT. It is translated as CASKAGGSTDTQYF.

The V gene is TRBV10-2, the J gene TRBJ2-4; 11 bases match TRBD1. The germline CDR1 and CDR2 sequences are WSHSY and SAAADI. This CDR3 is 15 amino acids long. V dropped 3 bases and J dropped 6; count of bases not matched to a gene: 4. The CDR3 here is CASSDGQGATNIQYF. CDR3 in DNA: TGCGCCAGCAGTGATGGACAGGGGGCAACAAACATTCAGTACTTC.

V and J are TRBV28 and TRBJ1-4; 8 nucleotides line up with TRBD1. Germline CDR1 reads MDHEN; CDR2 reads SYDVKM. The CDR3 length is 15 residues. V trimming: 6 bases; J trimming: 5 bases; junction bases outside the gene matches: 8. Here the CDR3 reads CASSHDRGRNEKLFF. In nucleotides, the CDR3 is TGTGCCAGCAGCCACGACAGGGGCAGAAATGAAAAACTGTTTTTT.

The chain carries TRBV9 and TRBJ2-5, with 8 bases matching TRBD2. Germline V gene lookup returns CDR1 SGDLS and CDR2 YYNGEE. The CDR3 covers 16 residues. V lost 6 bases and J lost 1; bases outside the gene matches: 11. The CDR3 reads CASTLFGGGTQETQYF. The CDR3 bases are TGTGCCAGCACCCTTTTCGGGGGGGGGACCCAAGAGACCCAGTACTTC.

V usage is TRBV15 and J usage is TRBJ1-6; TRBD1 aligns across 7 bases. Germline CDR1 LNHNV, CDR2 YYDKDF (reference sequence). Trimming at V came to 0 bases and at J to 10 bases, leaving 9 bases not matched to a gene. The CDR3 extends over 16 amino acids. In DNA form, the CDR3 reads TGTGCCACCAGCAGAGATGGACAGGCCGGTCGGTCACCCCTCCACTTT. Translating gives CATSRDGQAGRSPLHF.

CDR3 bases: TGTGCCAGCTCACCGGGACTAGCGGAGACCCAGTACTTC. Translating gives CASSPGLAETQYF. The rearrangement joins TRBV18 to TRBJ2-5, with TRBD2 identical over 10 bases. The CDR3 runs to 13 residues. Trimming at V came to 3 bases and at J to 5 bases, leaving 0 bases not matched to a gene. Looked up from germline, CDR1 is KGHSH and CDR2 is LQKENI.

The chain carries TRBV5-1 and TRBJ2-5; maybe TRBD1 (6 bases). Trimming shortened V by 2 bases and J by 5 bases, and 13 bases separated the two germline ends. The germline V gene has CDR1 SGHRS and CDR2 YFSETQ. CDR3 size: 14 residues. The CDR3: CASSFTGLWETQYF. The CDR3 region has the DNA TGCGCCAGCAGCTTTACAGGGTTGTGGGAGACCCAGTACTTC.

V usage is TRBV5-4 and J usage is TRBJ2-7, with D perhaps matching TRBD2 (6 bases). The ends were cut back, 1 base at V and 0 bases at J, with 11 bases in the middle. The CDR3 extends over 15 amino acids. CDR1 is SGHNT and CDR2 is YYREEE in the germline V gene (reference sequence). The CDR3 reads CASSLRGLGSYEQYF. DNA of the CDR3: TGTGCCAGCAGCTTGCGGGGACTGGGCTCCTACGAGCAGTACTTC.

The genes are TRBV7-3 and TRBJ2-1; D gene ambiguous. Trimming cost V 3 bases and J 4 bases, with 7 bases left between them. CDR3 size: 13 residues. The germline V gene encodes CDR1 SGHTA and CDR2 FQGTGA. CDR3 nucleotide sequence: TGTGCCAGCAGCTTGTTACAGTACAATGAGCAGTTCTTC. Translated: CASSLLQYNEQFF.

The V gene is TRBV5-1, the J gene TRBJ2-7, with D possibly TRBD2 on 5 matching bases. Trimming stripped 5 bases from V and 0 bases from J, with 9 bases between. CDR1 and CDR2 from the germline V gene are SGHRS and YFSETQ. The CDR3 contains 13 residues. The CDR3, as DNA: TGCGCCAGCAGTGGGAGCAGCTCCTACGAGCAGTACTTC. Translated, it gives CASSGSSSYEQYF. The variable domain in full, completed from reference TRBV5-1 and TRBJ2-7, reads KAGVTQTPRYLIKTRGQQVTLSCSPISGHRSVSWYQQTPGQGLQFLFEYFSETQRNKGNFPGRFSGRQFSNSRSEMNVSTLELGDSALYLCASSGSSSYEQYFGPGTRLTVT.

The chain joins TRBV27 to TRBJ2-1; 7 nucleotides agree with TRBD1. V shed 5 bases, J shed 7 bases, and the junction held 8 bases outside the gene matches. This CDR3 is built from 14 residues. Germline V gene sequence: CDR1 MNHEY, CDR2 SMNVEV (reference sequence). The CDR3 loop reads CASSLADRWNEQFF. The CDR3 DNA is TGTGCCAGCAGTCTCGCGGACAGGTGGAATGAGCAGTTCTTC.

The chain combines TRBV28 with TRBJ2-4; D remains ambiguous. Trimming cost V 5 bases and J 1 base, with 12 bases left between them. This CDR3 region has 15 residues. Germline assignment: CDR1 MDHEN and CDR2 SYDVKM. The CDR3 DNA reads TGTGCCAGCAGTCACCCTGACGGGGCCAAAAACATTCAGTACTTC. This encodes CASSHPDGAKNIQYF.

This clone was recorded only once. The J gene is TRBJ2-2, the V gene TRBV9, with a weak D call TRBD2 (5 bases). V was trimmed by 1 base and J by 5 bases, leaving 15 bases between them. From germline, CDR1 is SGDLS and CDR2 YYNGEE. CDR3 length equals 16 residues. The CDR3 here is CASSVTGNRRTGELFF. CDR3 DNA sequence: TGTGCCAGCAGCGTAACCGGGAATAGGCGTACCGGGGAGCTGTTTTTT.

This chain connects TRBV4-1 to TRBJ2-7, with 7 bases identical to TRBD1. Losses at the gene ends were 5 bases for V and 2 bases for J; bases not matched to a gene: 3. Looked up from germline, CDR1 is MGHRA and CDR2 is YSYEKL. The CDR3 has 13 residues. The DNA for the CDR3 is TGCGCCAGCAGCTCGGGACAGACCTACGAGCAGTACTTC. This translates into CASSSGQTYEQYF.

The rearrangement links TRBV6-9 to TRBJ2-6; D unresolved. V shed 5 bases and J shed 4 bases, with 15 bases lying between them. The CDR3 sequence is 16 residues long. Germline CDR1 is MNHGY and CDR2 is SVAAGI. In nucleotides, the CDR3 is TGTGCCAGCAGTGATCCCCCCTTAGCCGGGGCCAACGTCCTGACTTTC. Its protein product is CASSDPPLAGANVLTF.

This sequence joins TRBV5-1 and TRBJ2-1; D perhaps matches TRBD2 (5 bases). Trimming shortened V by 4 bases and J by 0 bases, and 14 bases separated the two germline ends. CDR1 and CDR2 (germline): SGHRS, YFSETQ. CDR3 length equals 16 residues. Here the CDR3 DNA reads TGCGCCAGCAGCGACAAGCGGCCGAGCTCCTACAATGAGCAGTTCTTC. Protein: CASSDKRPSSYNEQFF.

J is TRBJ1-6 and V is TRBV18, with TRBD1 matching 7 bases. V lost 6 bases and J lost 6; bases outside the gene matches: 5. This CDR3 region has 14 residues. Germline V lookup: CDR1 KGHSH, CDR2 LQKENI. For the CDR3, the DNA is TGTGCCAGCTCCCCTGACAGGGTTAATTCACCCCTCCACTTT. Translating it yields CASSPDRVNSPLHF. The full variable domain, rest sourced from reference TRBV18 and TRBJ1-6, is NAGVMQNPRHLVRRRGQEARLRCSPMKGHSHVYWYRQLPEEGLKFMVYLQKENIIDESGMPKERFSAEFPKEGPSILRIQQVVRGDSAAYFCASSPDRVNSPLHFGNGTRLTVT.

The chain is built from TRBV2 and TRBJ2-3; TRBD2 matches 10 bases. Germline loops: CDR1 SNHLY, CDR2 FYNNEI. The CDR3 sequence is 17 residues long. The ends lost 3 bases at V and 5 bases at J; junction bases unmatched: 11. The CDR3 region is CASSEGVAGGLRDTQYF. The CDR3 DNA reads as TGTGCCAGCAGTGAGGGCGTAGCGGGGGGCCTCCGAGATACGCAGTATTTT.

The chain carries TRBV2 and TRBJ1-2; 11 nucleotides match TRBD1. CDR1 is SNHLY and CDR2 is FYNNEI in the germline V gene. The CDR3 extends over 13 amino acids. J lost 4 bases, V lost 10 bases, and 5 bases had no gene match. The CDR3 region has the DNA TGTGCCAACCGGGACAGGGGGATCTATGGCTACACCTTC. Translated, it gives CANRDRGIYGYTF.

This clone has just one count. This chain uses TRBV6-5 with TRBJ2-1; the D gene is possibly TRBD1 (6 bases). In germline, CDR1 is MNHEY, CDR2 SVGAGI. The CDR3 is 14 residues long. V shed 10 bases and J shed 8 bases, with 21 bases lying between them. The CDR3 DNA is TGTGCCACACAATCAGGGGCCACGGATTATGAGCAGTTCTTC. The encoded protein is CATQSGATDYEQFF.

This chain connects TRBV6-6 to TRBJ1-5; D not resolved. The CDR3 spans 13 residues. Trimming took off 8 bases at V and 5 bases at J, with 13 bases between the two ends. Germline CDR1 and CDR2: MNHNY and SVGAGI (reference sequence). The CDR3 sequence is CASRAPRDQPQHF. CDR3 sequence (DNA): TGTGCCAGCCGGGCCCCGAGGGATCAGCCCCAGCATTTT.

The CDR3 loop is CSAGQGETQYF. The CDR3 region has the DNA TGCAGTGCCGGGCAGGGCGAGACCCAGTACTTC. The V gene is TRBV20-1, the J gene TRBJ2-5; the D gene is possibly TRBD1 (5 bases). Per germline, CDR1 DFQATT and CDR2 SNEGSKA (reference sequence). This CDR3 comprises 11 residues. V shed 6 bases and J shed 5 bases, with 10 bases lying between them.

This clone is a singleton in its sample. This chain links TRBV15 with TRBJ2-3; TRBD2 matches 11 bases. CDR1 is LNHNV and CDR2 is YYDKDF in the germline V gene (reference sequence). After removal of 1 base from V and 2 bases from J, the junction contained 2 bases not matched to a gene. CDR3 length equals 16 residues. This CDR3 reads CATSRGTSGYTDTQYF. The CDR3 DNA reads as TGTGCCACCAGCAGAGGGACTAGCGGGTACACAGATACGCAGTATTTT.

The chain links TRBV7-3 to TRBJ2-1; 7 bases fit TRBD2. V dropped 3 bases and J dropped 6; count of bases not matched to a gene: 8. Germline V lookup: CDR1 SGHTA, CDR2 FQGTGA. The CDR3 covers 15 residues. CDR3 loop: CASSFWGAGVNEQFF. CDR3 sequence (DNA): TGTGCCAGCAGCTTTTGGGGTGCGGGGGTCAATGAGCAGTTCTTC. The whole variable domain, remainder taken from reference TRBV7-3 and TRBJ2-1, is GAGVSQTPSNKVTEKGKYVELRCDPISGHTALYWYRQSLGQGPEFLIYFQGTGAADDSGLPNDRFFAVRPEGSVSTLKIQRTERGDSAVYLCASSFWGAGVNEQFFGPGTRLTVL.

Only one count was recorded for this clone. The chain carries TRBV15 and TRBJ1-1, with D possibly being TRBD1 (5 bases). The V end lost 3 bases, the J end lost 11 bases, and 16 bases lay between the germline ends. Per germline, CDR1 LNHNV and CDR2 YYDKDF (reference sequence). The CDR3 consists of 13 residues. CDR3 residues: CATSSRRGGGAFF. In nucleotides, the CDR3 is TGTGCCACCAGCAGCCGACGCGGCGGGGGGGCTTTCTTT.

J is TRBJ2-5 and V is TRBV30; D is uncertain. CDR3 length: 12 amino acids. V lost 0 bases and J 5 bases, leaving 7 bases between the germline ends. Germline values: CDR1 GTSNPN, CDR2 SVGIG (reference sequence). The chain's CDR3 is CAWSVAEETQYF. The CDR3 nucleotides read TGTGCCTGGAGTGTTGCGGAGGAGACCCAGTACTTC.

CDR3 sequence reads: CASSYRDKARNSPLHF. As DNA, the CDR3 is TGTGCCAGCAGTTACCGGGACAAGGCAAGGAATTCACCCCTCCACTTT. This chain joins TRBV27 and TRBJ1-6, with D possibly matching TRBD1 (6 bases). Germline V CDR1 and CDR2: MNHEY, SMNVEV (reference sequence). CDR3 length equals 16 residues. Trimming left V 4 bases short and J 7 bases short, with 17 bases between.